One sample yielded the 11 T cell receptor beta chains listed below, sequenced in a study of T-cell reconstitution after alpha-beta-depleted transplantation in children (dated by TCRdb to between 2015 and 2016). Libraries were constructed by PCR. Sequencing was performed on an Illumina HiSeq 2500. TCR libraries were prepared with molecular barcoding, using unique molecular identifiers to normalize TCRbeta repertoire quantification. The public sequencing data were trimmed at Q25 with fastp and processed into clonotypes with MiXCR by TCRdb, which kept only in-frame beta chains. CDR3 protein duplicates are merged, each entry listing the most common genes and DNA. The sample has roughly 400,000 distinct CDR3 sequences on record, roughly 22% of them singletons. The biggest ten clones account for about 3.8% of the sample. The sample was PBMCs from the stem cell graft donor, taken from the stem cell graft. The source of these receptors is a human donor who donated a stem cell graft to a child with acute myeloid leukemia.

The chain has TRBV18 and TRBJ2-7, with TRBD2 matching over 10 bases. V trimming: 3 bases; J trimming: 0 bases; junction bases outside the gene matches: 8. This CDR3 is built from 17 residues. Germline loops: CDR1 KGHSH, CDR2 LQKENI. The CDR3 loop reads CASSPASGRFSSYEQYF. In DNA form, the CDR3 reads TGTGCCAGCTCACCTGCTAGCGGGAGATTTAGCTCCTACGAGCAGTACTTC. The variable domain in full, completed from reference TRBV18 and TRBJ2-7, reads NAGVMQNPRHLVRRRGQEARLRCSPMKGHSHVYWYRQLPEEGLKFMVYLQKENIIDESGMPKERFSAEFPKEGPSILRIQQVVRGDSAAYFCASSPASGRFSSYEQYFGPGTRLTVT.

In this sample, this clonotype turned up a few times. V and J are TRBV3-1 and TRBJ2-1; TRBD2 matches 8 bases. The CDR3 contains 20 residues. Per germline, CDR1 LGHDT and CDR2 YNNKEL (reference sequence). V lost 1 base, J lost 4 bases, and 18 bases stayed unmatched. As DNA, the CDR3 is TGTGCCAGCAGCCAAGGGATTGGGTGGGCGCGGGAGGTGGCGTACAATGAGCAGTTCTTC. Translating gives CASSQGIGWAREVAYNEQFF.

The chain recombines TRBV9 with TRBJ2-5, with D possibly matching TRBD2 (6 bases). The V gene lost 4 bases and the J gene lost 0 bases, with 10 bases spanning the gap. Germline assignment: CDR1 SGDLS and CDR2 YYNGEE. This CDR3 is built from 14 residues. The CDR3 coding sequence is TGTGCCAGCAGCCCCCGGGGGTACCAAGAGACCCAGTACTTC. It is translated as CASSPRGYQETQYF.

This clonotype was seen more than once but under ten times. The V gene is TRBV20-1, the J gene TRBJ2-7; D remains unclear. Trimming took off 4 bases at V and 3 bases at J, with 19 bases between the two ends. The length of the CDR3 is 15 residues. Germline CDR1 and CDR2: DFQATT and SNEGSKA (reference sequence). DNA for the CDR3: TGCAGTGCTAACCCCTATCGGCAGAGTAGCTACGAGCAGTACTTC. Translating it yields CSANPYRQSSYEQYF.

The genes are TRBV5-1 and TRBJ2-5; unclear D gene. Trimming stripped 0 bases from V and 4 bases from J, with 7 bases between. The CDR3 loop spans 13 amino acids. In germline, CDR1 is SGHRS, CDR2 YFSETQ. CDR3 sequence: CASSLVNGETQYF. The CDR3 DNA is TGCGCCAGCAGCTTGGTTAACGGAGAGACCCAGTACTTC.

This clonotype occurred a few times. The J gene is TRBJ1-3, the V gene TRBV15; weak D call: TRBD1 (5 bases). V was clipped by 2 bases and J by 4 bases, with 12 bases between them. This CDR3 region has 15 residues. Looked up from germline, CDR1 is LNHNV and CDR2 is YYDKDF (reference sequence). Here the CDR3 reads CATSRSGTSGNTIYF. CDR3 sequence (DNA): TGTGCCACCAGCAGATCCGGGACGTCCGGAAACACCATATATTTT.

CDR3 loop: CASSQSLGQGSNQPQHF. The CDR3 DNA sequence: TGCGCCAGCAGTCAATCGTTAGGACAGGGAAGCAATCAGCCCCAGCATTTT. The V and J genes are TRBV23-1 and TRBJ1-5, with 8 bases identical to TRBD1. TRBV23-1 is an ORF, and what it does is uncertain. V trimming: 0 bases; J trimming: 1 base; junction bases outside the gene matches: 5. The length of the CDR3 is 17 residues.

This clonotype was observed many times. The chain is built from TRBV12-3 or TRBV12-4 and TRBJ1-2, with 7 positions matching TRBD1. This CDR3 region has 13 residues. Trimming took 5 bases from V and 5 from J; bases not matched to a gene: 5. CDR3 bases: TGTGCCAGCAGTCAAACAGGGGAGTATGGCTACACCTTC. Translated, it gives CASSQTGEYGYTF.

J is TRBJ2-7 and V is TRBV6-5; D is unresolved. This CDR3 is 15 amino acids long. V was shortened by 6 bases and J by 1 base, with 16 bases between the two germline ends. Looked up from germline, CDR1 is MNHEY and CDR2 is SVGAGI. CDR3 residues: CASSPGRGFSYEQYF. The CDR3 DNA is TGTGCCAGCAGCCCAGGACGCGGCTTTTCCTACGAGCAGTACTTC.

This clonotype was observed a few times. The V and J genes are TRBV12-3 or TRBV12-4 and TRBJ1-4; 8 bases agree with TRBD1. The length of the CDR3 is 15 residues. Germline trimming cut 2 bases from V and 10 bases from J; bases unmatched to any gene: 9. The CDR3 spells CASSLTEQGEGKLFF. The CDR3 DNA reads as TGTGCCAGCAGTTTAACCGAACAGGGGGAGGGAAAACTGTTTTTT.

In this sample, this clonotype turned up many times. The rearrangement links TRBV27 to TRBJ2-1, with D maybe TRBD1 (6 bases). Germline-derived CDR1 and CDR2 are MNHEY and SMNVEV (reference sequence). This CDR3 region has 11 residues. The V gene lost 8 bases and the J gene lost 6 bases, with 8 bases spanning the gap. The CDR3 sequence is CASLGGNEQFF. CDR3 coding DNA: TGTGCCAGCCTAGGGGGCAATGAGCAGTTCTTC.